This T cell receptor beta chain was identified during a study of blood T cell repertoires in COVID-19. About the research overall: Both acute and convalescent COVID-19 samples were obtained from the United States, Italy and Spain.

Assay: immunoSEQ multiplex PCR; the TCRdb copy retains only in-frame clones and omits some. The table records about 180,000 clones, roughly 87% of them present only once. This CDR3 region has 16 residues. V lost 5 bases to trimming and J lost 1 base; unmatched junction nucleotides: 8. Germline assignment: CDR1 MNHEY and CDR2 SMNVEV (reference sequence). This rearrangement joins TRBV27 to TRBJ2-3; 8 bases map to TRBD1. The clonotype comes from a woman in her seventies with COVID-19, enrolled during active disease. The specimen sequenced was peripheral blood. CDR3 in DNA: TGTGCCAGCAGTCGGTCAGGGGGCGGCGGCACAGATACGCAGTATTTT. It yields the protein CASSRSGGGGTDTQYF.